These 6 T cell receptor beta chains were all obtained from the same sample, sequenced in a study of human T cells and chemical hapten exposure. TCRdb reprocessed the RACE reads via MiXCR and lists one record per CDR3 protein. Among about 350,000 distinct CDR3 sequences, nearly 6.5% were seen once, and the ten largest hold around 6.1%. Described time point: patch test 2, 6 weeks after DPC sensitization. Stated treatment: therapeutic diphenylcyclopropenone sensitization with weekly scalp DPC. Sequenced material: whole blood, taken in connection with sensitization to the hapten diphenylcyclopropenone (DPC). The receptors originated from a woman aged 18-29 years with alopecia areata. Some clones in this sample may be carry-over from other donors' samples.

This clonotype was seen at least ten times. The chain has TRBV11-3 and TRBJ2-7, with 7 bases that match TRBD1. Germline CDR1 is SGHNT and CDR2 is YENEEA. V shed 5 bases and J 4 bases; nucleotides not matched to a gene: 5. This CDR3 has 13 amino acids. The CDR3 is CASSRGQQYEQYF. The CDR3 DNA reads TGTGCCAGCAGCAGGGGACAGCAGTACGAGCAGTACTTC.

This clonotype appeared many times. The rearrangement uses TRBV24-1 and TRBJ1-5; weak D call: TRBD1 (6 bases). In germline, CDR1 is KGHDR, CDR2 SFDVKD. V lost 4 bases, J lost 3 bases, and 9 bases lay in between. The CDR3 covers 14 residues. CDR3 nucleotide sequence: TGTGCCACCAGTGAGCGGGACACCAATCAGCCCCAGCATTTT. Translation: CATSERDTNQPQHF.

V is TRBV4-1 and J is TRBJ1-6, with D possibly TRBD1 on 5 matching bases. The CDR3 runs to 15 residues. In germline, CDR1 is MGHRA, CDR2 YSYEKL. Trimming took off 1 base at V and 5 bases at J, with 9 bases between the two ends. CDR3 nucleotide sequence: TGCGCCAGCAGCCAAGGTATGACAGATAATTCACCCCTCCACTTT. Its protein product is CASSQGMTDNSPLHF.

This clonotype was found many times. The chain has TRBV6-6 and TRBJ1-2; TRBD1 agrees at 7 bases. The CDR3 is 14 residues long. V was clipped by 5 bases and J by 3 bases; unmatched bases: 6. Germline-derived CDR1 and CDR2 are MNHNY and SVGAGI (reference sequence). CDR3 amino acids: CASSQSTGDYGYTF. DNA for the CDR3: TGTGCCAGCAGTCAGAGTACAGGGGACTATGGCTACACCTTC.

The chain is built from TRBV7-2 and TRBJ2-1; 10 nucleotides match TRBD2. V was clipped by 0 bases and J by 6 bases; unmatched bases: 5. Germline assignment: CDR1 SGHTA and CDR2 FQGNSA. The CDR3 is 16 amino acids. The CDR3 sequence is CASSLAASGGLNEQFF. CDR3 DNA sequence: TGTGCCAGCAGCTTAGCGGCTAGCGGGGGACTCAATGAGCAGTTCTTC.

This clonotype occurred a few times. The genes are TRBV7-8 and TRBJ1-2; unclear D gene. Per germline, CDR1 SGHVS and CDR2 FQNEAQ. V was cut by 5 bases and J by 9 bases, with 19 bases left in between. CDR3 length: 14 residues. The CDR3 bases are TGTGCCAGCAGCCAAAGCCGACTGCCTAGTCGCTACACCTTC. It yields the protein CASSQSRLPSRYTF.